This TCR beta chain came from a study of a mutant IDH1 vaccine in newly diagnosed glioma. The germline gives CDR1 GTSNPN, CDR2 SVGIG (reference sequence). This CDR3 comprises 19 residues. The trim removed 4 bases at V and 1 base at J, leaving 17 bases unmatched. This clone was counted between two and nine times. The antigen remains unidentified. Sequencing was performed with immunoSEQ multiplex PCR; in TCRdb, only in-frame clones are kept and a portion is missing. The top ten clones hold less than 30% of a sample with some 30,000 clones, roughly 84% of them seen once. As to time point: week 47, end of study. Vaccine doses each comprised 300 ug of mutant IDH1 20-mer peptide, with topical imiquimod.

Sequenced material: PBMCs, taken from a glioma patient whose treatment included an IDH1 peptide vaccine. The chain employs TRBV30 and TRBJ1-1, with 11 bases matching TRBD1. The sequence was collected from a man younger than 40 with glioma. The CDR3 is CAWTPLQYGTGGKNTEAFF. In nucleotides, the CDR3 is TGTGCCTGGACCCCCCTCCAGTACGGGACAGGGGGAAAGAACACTGAAGCTTTCTTT. Variable domain in full (rest from reference TRBV30 and TRBJ1-1): SQTIHQWPATLVQPVGSPLSLECTVEGTSNPNLYWYRQAAGRGLQLLFYSVGIGQISSEVPQNLSASRPQDRQFILSSKKLLLSDSGFYLCAWTPLQYGTGGKNTEAFFGQGTRLTVV.